Shown below are 15 T cell receptor beta chains from a single sample sequenced in a study of identical twins. Each CDR3 protein gets one entry after TCRdb re-called the 5' RACE reads with MiXCR. The sample has about 520,000 distinct CDR3 sequences, roughly 21% seen once; the top ten hold roughly 0.91%. This sample also belongs to another study, concerning T cells expressing NK-cell markers.

The sequencing sample was made of CD4+ T cells sorted from blood. These receptors were taken from a woman under 30 in good health.

This clonotype has a handful of counts. This chain joins TRBV7-7 and TRBJ1-1; D perhaps matches TRBD1 (5 bases). This CDR3 spans 13 amino acids. Trimming pared 5 bases from V and 5 bases from J, leaving 12 bases between. Germline lookup yields CDR1 SSHAT and CDR2 FNYEAQ (reference sequence). The CDR3 loop reads CASSATGQTEAFF. CDR3 bases: TGTGCCAGCAGCGCCACGGGGCAAACTGAAGCTTTCTTT.

A few counts support this clonotype. The V call is TRBV7-2, the J call TRBJ2-7; a possible D gene is TRBD2 (5 bases). The germline V gene has CDR1 SGHTA and CDR2 FQGNSA. The CDR3 contains 14 residues. V dropped 3 bases and J dropped 2 bases, with 11 bases sitting between them. The DNA for the CDR3 is TGTGCCAGCAGCTTGGATCGAGGGACCTACGAGCAGTACTTC. This encodes CASSLDRGTYEQYF.

This clonotype has more than one count but fewer than ten. The J gene is TRBJ2-5, the V gene TRBV9; possibly TRBD1 for D (6 bases). The CDR3 contains 14 residues. V lost 4 bases, J lost 2 bases, and 12 bases lay in between. Looked up from germline, CDR1 is SGDLS and CDR2 is YYNGEE. For the CDR3, the DNA is TGTGCCAGCAGCAGGACAGAGGCACAAGAGACCCAGTACTTC. Encoded protein: CASSRTEAQETQYF.

This clonotype was observed a handful of times. The gene calls are TRBV7-9 and TRBJ2-1; tentatively, D is TRBD1 or TRBD2 (5 bases each). The CDR3 extends over 15 amino acids. The V and J ends lost 5 bases and 2 bases respectively, with 13 bases between them. Germline values: CDR1 SEHNR, CDR2 FQNEAQ (reference sequence). CDR3 nucleotides: TGTGCCAGCAGCAGCCGGGACGCCACCTACAATGAGCAGTTCTTC. This encodes CASSSRDATYNEQFF.

The V call is TRBV7-2, the J call TRBJ2-3, with 12 bases lining up with TRBD2. V lost 3 bases and J lost 4; bases outside the gene matches: 2. This CDR3 comprises 15 residues. Germline V gene data show CDR1 as SGHTA and CDR2 as FQGNSA. This CDR3 is CASSFTSGRPDTQYF. DNA for the CDR3: TGTGCCAGCAGCTTTACTAGCGGGAGGCCAGATACGCAGTATTTT.

CDR3 DNA: TGTGCCAGCAGTTTCAATATAGGTCAGCCCCAGCATTTT. As protein: CASSFNIGQPQHF. The chain has TRBV27 and TRBJ1-5, with D hard to call. The V end was cut by 3 bases, the J end by 6 bases, with 9 bases between. CDR3 length: 13 amino acids. Germline V gives CDR1 MNHEY, CDR2 SMNVEV (reference sequence).

This sequence joins TRBV7-9 and TRBJ1-1; tentative D call: TRBD1 (5 bases). The V end was cut by 5 bases, the J end by 7 bases, with 14 bases between. CDR1 SEHNR and CDR2 FQNEAQ come from the germline V gene (reference sequence). The CDR3 consists of 13 residues. The CDR3 sequence: CASSPQGGNEAFF. The CDR3 DNA reads as TGTGCCAGCAGCCCCCAGGGAGGTAATGAAGCTTTCTTT. The full variable domain, with the rest looked up from reference TRBV7-9 and TRBJ1-1, is DTGVSQNPRHKITKRGQNVTFRCDPISEHNRLYWYRQTLGQGPEFLTYFQNEAQLEKSRLLSDRFSAERPKGSFSTLEIQRTEQGDSAMYLCASSPQGGNEAFFGQGTRLTVV.

This clonotype was counted ten times or more. The junction does not match germline at one end; this may be a read error. The rearrangement links TRBV5-1 to TRBJ2-5, with D possibly being TRBD2 (5 bases). There are 14 residues in the CDR3. CDR1 and CDR2 (germline): SGHRS, YFSETQ. DNA for the CDR3: TGTGCCAGCAGCTTAGTGAGCGGACAAGAGACCCAGTACTTC. Translated, it gives CASSLVSGQETQYF.

The chain joins TRBV7-9 to TRBJ2-1, with D uncertain. Trimming took off 1 base at V and 13 bases at J, with 11 bases between the two ends. CDR1 and CDR2 (germline): SEHNR, FQNEAQ (reference sequence). The CDR3 has 12 amino acids. CDR3 nucleotide sequence: TGTGCCAGCAGCTTAGAGAGTGGTTCTCAGTTCTTC. Protein sequence: CASSLESGSQFF.

The CDR3 DNA is TGTGCCAGCAGTTTCGGAGGGTACTACACTGAAGCTTTCTTT. Translated: CASSFGGYYTEAFF. The chain uses TRBV12-3 or TRBV12-4 and TRBJ1-1; D not resolved. This CDR3 is built from 14 residues. Deletions cut 3 bases from V and 3 bases from J, with 11 bases between.

This clonotype was found many times. The rearrangement joins TRBV20-1 to TRBJ2-5; no reliable D call. V lost 4 bases, J lost 5 bases, and 8 bases lay in between. The germline V gene has CDR1 DFQATT and CDR2 SNEGSKA (reference sequence). The length of the CDR3 is 11 residues. This CDR3 reads CSAILGETQYF. For the CDR3, the DNA is TGCAGTGCTATTCTCGGGGAGACCCAGTACTTC.

The J gene is TRBJ2-5, the V gene TRBV20-1, with D perhaps TRBD2 (5 bases). Trimming left V 3 bases short and J 4 bases short, with 18 bases between. The CDR3 consists of 15 residues. Per germline, CDR1 DFQATT and CDR2 SNEGSKA (reference sequence). Written as DNA, the CDR3 is TGCAGTGCTAGCCCCACTAGGGAGTGGGGAGAGACCCAGTACTTC. This codes for CSASPTREWGETQYF.

The rearrangement links TRBV20-1 to TRBJ2-3, with TRBD2 matching over 13 bases. CDR3 length equals 15 residues. CDR1 DFQATT and CDR2 SNEGSKA come from the germline V gene (reference sequence). J was trimmed by 2 bases and V by 6 bases; bases with no gene match: 5. CDR3 nucleotide sequence: TGCAGTGCGAAGGGACTAGCGGGACTCACAGATACGCAGTATTTT. The encoded protein is CSAKGLAGLTDTQYF.

In this sample, this clonotype turned up a few times. The chain has TRBV5-1 and TRBJ2-1, with D perhaps matching TRBD1 (6 bases). Deletions cut 4 bases from V and 4 bases from J, with 15 bases between. The germline gives CDR1 SGHRS, CDR2 YFSETQ. The CDR3 loop spans 15 amino acids. The CDR3: CASSTDRPTYNEQFF. CDR3 DNA sequence: TGCGCCAGCAGCACTGACAGGCCGACGTACAATGAGCAGTTCTTC.

This clonotype was seen only a few times. This chain connects TRBV4-1 to TRBJ2-1; D gene ambiguous. With 3 bases removed from V and 10 bases from J, the gap between germline ends came to 7 bases. The germline V gene has CDR1 MGHRA and CDR2 YSYEKL. The CDR3 is 11 amino acids. CDR3 coding DNA: TGCGCCAGCAGCCAGCATCAGGAGCAGTTCTTC. Protein product: CASSQHQEQFF.